This TCR beta chain emerged from a study of Graves' ophthalmopathy and Graves' hyperthyroidism. V gave up 3 bases and J gave up 5 bases; unmatched junction bases: 3. The CDR3 covers 14 residues. CDR1 and CDR2 (germline): SEHNR, FQNEAQ (reference sequence). The TCR beta CDR3 regions underwent amplification from RNA transcripts. RT-PCR was first run with HTBI primers, then multiplex PCR in a second round. Each CDR3 protein gets one entry after TCRdb re-called the multiplex PCR reads with MiXCR. The sample holds about 740,000 distinct CDR3 sequences, 40% seen once. The diagnosis combined clinical symptoms, thyroxine, TRAb, thyroid ultrasound and orbital computed tomography scans.

The chain links TRBV7-9 to TRBJ2-5; 10 positions agree with TRBD2. The sequencing input was peripheral blood. The TCR originated in an adult man with Graves' ophthalmopathy. The CDR3 sequence: CASSFQLAGETQYF. The CDR3 bases are TGTGCCAGCAGCTTCCAACTAGCGGGGGAGACCCAGTACTTC.